This is a list of T cell receptor beta chains from one sample in a study of Graves' ophthalmopathy and Graves' hyperthyroidism. TCRdb itself ran the multiplex PCR reads through MiXCR, one entry per CDR3 protein. The table shows approximately 1.2 million distinct CDR3 sequences, with about 38% occurring only once. Sequencing was done on a sample of peripheral blood or thyroid tissue (not recorded which). The receptors shown here come from an adult man with Graves' hyperthyroidism. The CDR3 runs from the conserved cysteine through the conserved F or W. A D gene is named only where the DNA matches it firmly. Clone size is shown for a subset of rows, as once, few, many or a class of expanded clone.

cdr3_nt: TGCAGTGCCGATCTAACATGGACAGGAGTTGGATATGGCTACACCTTC
cdr3_aa: CSADLTWTGVGYGYTF
clone_size: .
v_call: TRBV20-1
d_call: TRBD1
j_call: TRBJ1-2

cdr3_nt: TGCAGCGTTGAAGGGGGAACAGTGTACGAGACCCAGTACTTC
cdr3_aa: CSVEGGTVYETQYF
clone_size: .
v_call: TRBV29-1
d_call: .
j_call: TRBJ2-5

cdr3_nt: TGTGCCAGCAGTTTTGGGATTTATGCCTACGAGCAGTACTTC
cdr3_aa: CASSFGIYAYEQYF
clone_size: .
v_call: TRBV25-1
d_call: .
j_call: TRBJ2-7

cdr3_nt: TGTGCCAGTACCCGACTGGGAGATAGGACCGGGGAGCTGTTTTTT
cdr3_aa: CASTRLGDRTGELFF
clone_size: few
v_call: TRBV12-3/TRBV12-4
d_call: .
j_call: TRBJ2-2

cdr3_nt: TGTGCCAGCAGTTACCCGACAGGGGTTGGTAATTCACCCCTCCACTTT
cdr3_aa: CASSYPTGVGNSPLHF
clone_size: .
v_call: TRBV10-2
d_call: TRBD1
j_call: TRBJ1-6

cdr3_nt: TGTGCCAGCAGCTTAGGAGGGGGCTTAAGCTCGGATGGCTACACCTTC
cdr3_aa: CASSLGGGLSSDGYTF
clone_size: .
v_call: TRBV7-2
d_call: TRBD1
j_call: TRBJ1-2

cdr3_nt: TGTGCCAGCAGCCGTGGACAGTCGAATGAAAAACTGTTTTTT
cdr3_aa: CASSRGQSNEKLFF
clone_size: many
v_call: TRBV7-2
d_call: .
j_call: TRBJ1-4

cdr3_nt: TGCAGTGCTAGAATCTACGGGGAGCTGTTTTTT
cdr3_aa: CSARIYGELFF
clone_size: .
v_call: TRBV20-1
d_call: .
j_call: TRBJ2-2

cdr3_nt: TGCAGCTTAGTGCCCAGGACAAATCGAAGAGGCACTGAAGCTTTCTTT
cdr3_aa: CSLVPRTNRRGTEAFF
clone_size: .
v_call: TRBV29-1
d_call: .
j_call: TRBJ1-1

cdr3_nt: TGTGCCAGTGGCCTGTCCGGGACAGCTGGAGAGCAGTACTTC
cdr3_aa: CASGLSGTAGEQYF
clone_size: many
v_call: TRBV19
d_call: TRBD1
j_call: TRBJ2-7